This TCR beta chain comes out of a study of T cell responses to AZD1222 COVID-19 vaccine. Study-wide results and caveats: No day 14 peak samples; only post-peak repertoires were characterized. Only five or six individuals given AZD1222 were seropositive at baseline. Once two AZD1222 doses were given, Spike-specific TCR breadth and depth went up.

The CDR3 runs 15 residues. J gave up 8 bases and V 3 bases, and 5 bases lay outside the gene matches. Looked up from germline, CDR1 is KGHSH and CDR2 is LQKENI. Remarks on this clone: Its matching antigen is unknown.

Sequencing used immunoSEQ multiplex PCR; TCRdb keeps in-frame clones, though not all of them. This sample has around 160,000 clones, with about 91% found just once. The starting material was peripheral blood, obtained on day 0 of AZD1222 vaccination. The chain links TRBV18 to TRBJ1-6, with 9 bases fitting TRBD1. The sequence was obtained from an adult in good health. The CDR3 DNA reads TGTGCCAGCTCACCGTCGACAGGGGGGCATTCACCCCTCCACTTT. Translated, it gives CASSPSTGGHSPLHF.